The next 14 T cell receptor beta chains were all read from a single sample in a study of cytomegalovirus exposure and HLA in healthy donors. Use of 60 Vbeta and 13 Jbeta primers characterized the PCR. Sequenced by immunoSEQ multiplex PCR; TCRdb stores in-frame clones only, minus some. The table lists approximately 160,000 clones, roughly 79% of them singletons. Sequenced material: PBMCs. The receptors derive from a male donor in good health and CMV-seropositive.

This chain links TRBV13 with TRBJ1-1; maybe TRBD1 (6 bases). V lost 5 bases and J 4 bases, leaving 14 bases between the germline ends. The CDR3 totals 14 residues. Germline loops: CDR1 PRHDT, CDR2 FYEKMQ (reference sequence). The CDR3 here is CASSPGQTSTEAFF. CDR3 bases: TGTGCCAGCAGCCCAGGACAGACGAGCACTGAAGCTTTCTTT.

The V and J genes are TRBV9 and TRBJ2-2; 11 bases are a match to TRBD1. This CDR3 spans 15 amino acids. Per the germline V gene, CDR1 is SGDLS and CDR2 is YYNGEE. V was pared by 4 bases and J by 3 bases, with 2 bases of the junction left unmatched. CDR3 sequence: CASSLGQGDTGELFF. The CDR3 DNA reads TGTGCCAGCAGCCTGGGACAGGGGGACACCGGGGAGCTGTTTTTT.

The rearrangement links TRBV5-8 to TRBJ1-6; 9 bases fit TRBD1. V trimming: 0 bases; J trimming: 10 bases; junction bases outside the gene matches: 14. Germline assignment: CDR1 SGHTS and CDR2 YDEGEE. CDR3 size: 18 residues. The CDR3 coding sequence is TGTGCCAGCAGCTTGGTGGATGGGACAGGGCCCCTCGGATCACCCCTCCACTTT. As protein: CASSLVDGTGPLGSPLHF.

The chain couples TRBV5-1 to TRBJ2-7; TRBD2 matches 13 bases. CDR1 and CDR2 from the germline V gene are SGHRS and YFSETQ. V gave up 2 bases and J gave up 0 bases; unmatched junction bases: 8. There are 18 residues in the CDR3. The CDR3 nucleotides read TGCGCCAGCAGCTTAGATGGACTAGCGGGGGCCCGCTCCTACGAGCAGTACTTC. Amino acids: CASSLDGLAGARSYEQYF.

This clone was recorded only once. The rearrangement links TRBV7-2 to TRBJ2-2; 12 nucleotides match TRBD2. The germline V gene has CDR1 SGHTA and CDR2 FQGNSA. There are 15 residues in the CDR3. V lost 1 base to trimming and J lost 8 bases; unmatched junction nucleotides: 2. CDR3 DNA sequence: TGTGCCAGCAGCTTAGGACTAGCGGGGGAGGGGGAGCTGTTTTTT. Protein sequence: CASSLGLAGEGELFF.

This sequence joins TRBV5-8 and TRBJ1-4; TRBD1 agrees at 7 bases. The CDR3 sequence is 15 residues long. With 3 bases clipped from V and 4 bases from J, the junction kept 6 bases outside the gene matches. Germline loops: CDR1 SGHTS, CDR2 YDEGEE. The CDR3: CASSSGQLNNEKLFF. CDR3 in DNA: TGTGCCAGCAGCTCGGGACAGCTGAATAATGAAAAACTGTTTTTT.

The chain recombines TRBV30 with TRBJ2-7, with TRBD2 as a possible D gene (5 bases). Deletions cut 5 bases from V and 3 bases from J, with 11 bases between. This CDR3 comprises 12 residues. From germline, CDR1 is GTSNPN and CDR2 SVGIG (reference sequence). The DNA of the CDR3 is TGTGCCTGGGCCGGGGATGACTACGAGCAGTACTTC. It is translated as CAWAGDDYEQYF.

This clone was detected a few times. Other DNA sequences in this specimen translate into the identical CDR3. The chain joins TRBV27 to TRBJ1-5; no clear D gene. V lost 3 bases and J lost 2, with 5 bases in between. The CDR3 contains 13 residues. The germline V gene encodes CDR1 MNHEY and CDR2 SMNVEV (reference sequence). The CDR3 DNA reads as TGTGCCAGCAGTTTCGGAGGCAATCAGCCCCAGCATTTT. Encoded protein: CASSFGGNQPQHF.

V is TRBV6-6 and J is TRBJ2-7; TRBD1 is a possible D gene (5 bases). V shed 1 base and J shed 2 bases, with 12 bases lying between them. This CDR3 region has 15 residues. From germline, CDR1 is MNHNY and CDR2 SVGAGI (reference sequence). CDR3 protein: CASSYWGRAPYEQYF. CDR3 in DNA: TGTGCCAGCAGTTACTGGGGCAGGGCGCCCTACGAGCAGTACTTC.

This clone turned up a few times. The CDR3 coding sequence is TGTGCCAGCAGCGTAGATGGCCAGACCGGGGAGCTGTTTTTT. It yields the protein CASSVDGQTGELFF. The chain joins TRBV9 to TRBJ2-2; no definite D call. V shed 0 bases and J shed 5 bases, with 8 bases lying between them. Germline loops: CDR1 SGDLS, CDR2 YYNGEE. The CDR3 totals 14 residues.

The chain carries TRBV27 and TRBJ2-2; D gene uncertain. CDR1 and CDR2 (germline): MNHEY, SMNVEV (reference sequence). This CDR3 comprises 16 residues. With 3 bases removed from V and 2 bases from J, the gap between germline ends came to 13 bases. The CDR3 protein is CASSLKNGVNTGELFF. The DNA of the CDR3 is TGTGCCAGCAGTTTGAAGAACGGAGTCAACACCGGGGAGCTGTTTTTT.

The chain is built from TRBV30 and TRBJ2-7; the match to TRBD2 covers 7 bases. Germline trimming cut 4 bases from V and 6 bases from J; bases unmatched to any gene: 9. This CDR3 region has 13 residues. Germline V gives CDR1 GTSNPN, CDR2 SVGIG (reference sequence). CDR3 DNA sequence: TGTGCCTGGAATGCGGGGAGGGCCAGCGAGCAGTACTTC. Encoded protein: CAWNAGRASEQYF.

This rearrangement joins TRBV7-2 to TRBJ2-2, with D hard to call. The CDR3 contains 17 residues. Germline V gene lookup returns CDR1 SGHTA and CDR2 FQGNSA. The germline V and J ends were trimmed by 0 bases and 8 bases, with 19 bases remaining between them. DNA of the CDR3: TGTGCCAGCAGCTTAGCGTCGCGCCCAGGCCTGCCGGGGGAGCTGTTTTTT. Translating it yields CASSLASRPGLPGELFF.

This chain links TRBV7-2 with TRBJ1-2, with 12 nucleotides matching TRBD1. V was pared by 4 bases and J by 8 bases, with 11 bases of the junction left unmatched. The CDR3 totals 16 residues. Looked up from germline, CDR1 is SGHTA and CDR2 is FQGNSA. CDR3 amino acids: CASSSESGQGAGGYTF. DNA of the CDR3: TGTGCCAGCAGCTCCGAATCGGGACAGGGGGCAGGAGGCTACACCTTC.